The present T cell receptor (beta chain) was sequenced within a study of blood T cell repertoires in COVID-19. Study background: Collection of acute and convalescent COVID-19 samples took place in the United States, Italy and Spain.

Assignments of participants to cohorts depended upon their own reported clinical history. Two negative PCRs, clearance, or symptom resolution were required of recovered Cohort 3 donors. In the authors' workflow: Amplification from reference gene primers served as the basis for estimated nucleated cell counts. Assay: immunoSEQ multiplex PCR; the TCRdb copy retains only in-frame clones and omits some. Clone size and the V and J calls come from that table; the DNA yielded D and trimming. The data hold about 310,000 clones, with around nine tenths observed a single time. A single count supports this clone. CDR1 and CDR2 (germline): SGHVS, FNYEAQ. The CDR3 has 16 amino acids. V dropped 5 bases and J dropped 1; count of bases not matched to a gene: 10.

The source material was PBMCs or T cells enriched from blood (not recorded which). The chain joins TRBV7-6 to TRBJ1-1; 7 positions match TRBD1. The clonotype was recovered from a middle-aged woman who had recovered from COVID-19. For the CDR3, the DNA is TGTGCCAGCAGCGCATACCCCCGGACAGGGAACACTGAAGCTTTCTTT. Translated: CASSAYPRTGNTEAFF. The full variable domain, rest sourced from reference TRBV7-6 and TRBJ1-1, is GAGVSQSPRYKVTKRGQDVALRCDPISGHVSLYWYRQALGQGPEFLTYFNYEAQQDKSGLPNDRFSAERPEGSISTLTIQRTEQRDSAMYRCASSAYPRTGNTEAFFGQGTRLTVV.